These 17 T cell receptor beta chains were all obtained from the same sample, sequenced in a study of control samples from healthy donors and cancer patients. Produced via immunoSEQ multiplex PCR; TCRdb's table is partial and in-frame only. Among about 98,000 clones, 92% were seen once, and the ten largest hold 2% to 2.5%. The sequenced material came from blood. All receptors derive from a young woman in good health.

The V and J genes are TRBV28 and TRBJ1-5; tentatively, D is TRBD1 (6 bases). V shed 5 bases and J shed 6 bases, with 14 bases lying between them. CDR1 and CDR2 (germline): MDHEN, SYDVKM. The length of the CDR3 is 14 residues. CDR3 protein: CASSTLGQSQPQHF. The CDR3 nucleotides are TGTGCCAGCAGTACCCTCGGACAGTCTCAGCCCCAGCATTTT.

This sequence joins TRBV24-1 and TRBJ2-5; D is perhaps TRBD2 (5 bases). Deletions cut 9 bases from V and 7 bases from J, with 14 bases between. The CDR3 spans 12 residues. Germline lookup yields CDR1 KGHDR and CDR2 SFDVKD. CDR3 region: CATGRETGTQYF. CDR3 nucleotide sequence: TGTGCCACCGGACGGGAAACGGGGACCCAGTACTTC.

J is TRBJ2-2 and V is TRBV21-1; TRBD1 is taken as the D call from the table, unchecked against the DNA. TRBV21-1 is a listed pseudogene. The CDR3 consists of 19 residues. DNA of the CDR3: TGTGCCAGCAGCAAAGAGTCTGGTGGAAGGGGGCAGAACACCGGGGAGCTGTTTTTT. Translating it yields CASSKESGGRGQNTGELFF.

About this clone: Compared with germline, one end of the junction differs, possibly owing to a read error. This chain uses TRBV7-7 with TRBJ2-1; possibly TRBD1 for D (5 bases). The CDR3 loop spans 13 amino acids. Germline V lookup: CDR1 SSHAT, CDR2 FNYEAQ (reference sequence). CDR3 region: CASSFWGSNEQFF. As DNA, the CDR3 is TGTGCTAGCAGCTTTTGGGGCTCAAATGAGCAGTTCTTC.

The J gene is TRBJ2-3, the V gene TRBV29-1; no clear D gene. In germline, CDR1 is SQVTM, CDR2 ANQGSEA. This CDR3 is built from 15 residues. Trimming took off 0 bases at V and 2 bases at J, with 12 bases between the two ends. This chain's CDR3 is CSVEEYPKFTDTQYF. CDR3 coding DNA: TGCAGCGTTGAAGAGTATCCCAAGTTCACAGATACGCAGTATTTT.

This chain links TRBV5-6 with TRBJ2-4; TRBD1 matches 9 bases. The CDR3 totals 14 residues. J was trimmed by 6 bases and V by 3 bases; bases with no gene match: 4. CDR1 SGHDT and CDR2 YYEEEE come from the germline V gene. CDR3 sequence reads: CASSSLDRGNIQYF. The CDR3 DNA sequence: TGTGCCAGCAGCTCCCTGGACAGGGGAAACATTCAGTACTTC. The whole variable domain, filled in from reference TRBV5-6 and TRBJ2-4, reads DAGVTQSPTHLIKTRGQQVTLRCSPKSGHDTVSWYQQALGQGPQFIFQYYEEEERQRGNFPDRFSGHQFPNYSSELNVNALLLGDSALYLCASSSLDRGNIQYFGAGTRLSVL.

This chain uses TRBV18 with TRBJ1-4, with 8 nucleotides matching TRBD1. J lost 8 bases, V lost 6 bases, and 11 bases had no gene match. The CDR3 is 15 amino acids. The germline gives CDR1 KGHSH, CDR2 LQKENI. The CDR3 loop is CASSIRQGAEEKLFF. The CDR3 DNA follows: TGTGCCAGCTCCATAAGGCAGGGGGCAGAGGAAAAACTGTTTTTT.

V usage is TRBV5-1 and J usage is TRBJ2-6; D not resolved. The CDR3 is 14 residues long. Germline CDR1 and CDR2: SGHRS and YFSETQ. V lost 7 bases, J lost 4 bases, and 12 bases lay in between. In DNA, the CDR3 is TGCGCCAGCCGAGTAATGGAGGGGGCCAACGTCCTGACTTTC. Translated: CASRVMEGANVLTF.

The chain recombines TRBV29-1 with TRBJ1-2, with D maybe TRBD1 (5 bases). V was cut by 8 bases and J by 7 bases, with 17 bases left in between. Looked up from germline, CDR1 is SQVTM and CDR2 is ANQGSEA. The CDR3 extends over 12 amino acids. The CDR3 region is CSTGGRDGGYTF. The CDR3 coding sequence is TGCAGCACCGGCGGCAGGGACGGTGGCTACACCTTC.

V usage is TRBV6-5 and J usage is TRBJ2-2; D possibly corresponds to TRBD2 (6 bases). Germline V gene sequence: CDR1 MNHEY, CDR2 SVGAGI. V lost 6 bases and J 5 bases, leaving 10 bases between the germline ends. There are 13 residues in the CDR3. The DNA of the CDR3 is TGTGCCAGCAGCCGAGCGGGTACCGGGGAGCTGTTTTTT. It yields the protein CASSRAGTGELFF.

The CDR3 sequence is CASSQSLSRWGTPNTGELFF. CDR3 DNA: TGTGCCAGCAGCCAAAGTCTTAGCAGGTGGGGGACACCTAACACCGGGGAGCTGTTTTTT. The chain carries TRBV3-1 (or the pseudogene TRBV3-2) and TRBJ2-2; perhaps TRBD1 as D (6 bases). In germline, CDR1 is LGHDT, CDR2 YNNKEL (reference sequence). This CDR3 has 20 residues. The V gene lost 2 bases and the J gene lost 2 bases, with 24 bases spanning the gap.

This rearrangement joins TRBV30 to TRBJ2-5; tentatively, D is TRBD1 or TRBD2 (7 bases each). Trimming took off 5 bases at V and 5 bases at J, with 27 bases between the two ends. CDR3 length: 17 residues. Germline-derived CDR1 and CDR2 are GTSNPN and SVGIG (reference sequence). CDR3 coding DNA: TGTGCCTGGGCACCCTCCCCCAGGGGGGGCGTTAGGGAGACCCAGTACTTC. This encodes CAWAPSPRGGVRETQYF. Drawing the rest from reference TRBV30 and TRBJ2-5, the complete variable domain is SQTIHQWPATLVQPVGSPLSLECTVEGTSNPNLYWYRQAAGRGLQLLFYSVGIGQISSEVPQNLSASRPQDRQFILSSKKLLLSDSGFYLCAWAPSPRGGVRETQYFGPGTRLLVL.

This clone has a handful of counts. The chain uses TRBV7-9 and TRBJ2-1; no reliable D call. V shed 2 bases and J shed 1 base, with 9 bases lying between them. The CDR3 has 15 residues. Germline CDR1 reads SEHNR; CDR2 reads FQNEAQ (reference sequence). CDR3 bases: TGTGCCAGCAGCTTAACGCTGGGTTCCTACAATGAGCAGTTCTTC. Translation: CASSLTLGSYNEQFF.

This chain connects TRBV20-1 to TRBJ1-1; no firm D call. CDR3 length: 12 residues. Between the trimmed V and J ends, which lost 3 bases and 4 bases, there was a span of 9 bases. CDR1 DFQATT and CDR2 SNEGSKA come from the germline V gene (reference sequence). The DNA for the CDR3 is TGCAGTGCTAGTGCGGTTGTCACTGAAGCTTTCTTT. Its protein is CSASAVVTEAFF.

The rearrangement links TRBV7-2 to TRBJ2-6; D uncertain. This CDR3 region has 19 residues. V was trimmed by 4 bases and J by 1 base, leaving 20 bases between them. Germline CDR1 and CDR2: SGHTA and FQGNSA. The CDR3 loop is CASSSSSGASLSGANVLTF. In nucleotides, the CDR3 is TGTGCCAGCAGCTCATCCTCGGGCGCAAGCCTTTCTGGGGCCAACGTCCTGACTTTC. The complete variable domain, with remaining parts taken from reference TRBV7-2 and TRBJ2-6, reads GAGVSQSPSNKVTEKGKDVELRCDPISGHTALYWYRQSLGQGLEFLIYFQGNSAPDKSGLPSDRFSAERTGGSVSTLTIQRTQQEDSAVYLCASSSSSGASLSGANVLTFGAGSRLTVL.

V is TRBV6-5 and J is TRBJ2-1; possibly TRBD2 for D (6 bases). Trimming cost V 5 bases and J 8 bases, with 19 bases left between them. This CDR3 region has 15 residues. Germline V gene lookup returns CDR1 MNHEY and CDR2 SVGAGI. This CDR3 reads CASSQVRTTLDEQFF. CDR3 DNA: TGTGCCAGCAGTCAGGTTAGGACTACCCTCGATGAGCAGTTCTTC.

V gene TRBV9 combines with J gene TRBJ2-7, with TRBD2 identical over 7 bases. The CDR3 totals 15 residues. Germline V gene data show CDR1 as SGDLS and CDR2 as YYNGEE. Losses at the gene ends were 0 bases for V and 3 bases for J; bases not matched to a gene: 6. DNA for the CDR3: TGTGCCAGCAGCGTAGGTGCTAGCGGTCTCTACGAGCAGTACTTC. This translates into CASSVGASGLYEQYF.